These T cell receptor beta chains were read from a single sample in a study of T cell repertoires in cytomegalovirus infection. TCRdb redid the calling of the reads with MiXCR, one entry per CDR3 protein. The sample has about 100,000 distinct CDR3 sequences, less than 25% seen once; the top ten hold about 39%. Sequenced sample: CD8+ T cells from PBMCs. These receptors all stem from a human donor in good health (CMV status not recorded). Some clones in this sample may be carry-over from other donors' samples. The CDR3 runs from the conserved cysteine through the conserved F or W. D genes are given only for firm matches. Clone size is given for some rows only: seen once, a few or many times, or a class if the clone is expanded.

DNA: TGTGCCAGCAGTCTGGACAGGGGAGTCTCCTACGAGCAGTACTTC
CDR3: CASSLDRGVSYEQYF
size: many
D: TRBD1
J: TRBJ2-7
length: 15
V: TRBV28

DNA: TGCAGTGGGGAGCGGAGCTCCTACAATGAGCAGTTCTTC
CDR3: CSGERSSYNEQFF
size: .
D: .
J: TRBJ2-1
length: 13
V: TRBV20-1

DNA: TGTGCCAGCAGCCCCTTGGCGGGGGGCACAGATACGCAGTATTTT
CDR3: CASSPLAGGTDTQYF
size: many
D: TRBD2
J: TRBJ2-3
length: 15
V: TRBV7-9

DNA: TGTGCCAGCAGCCCTCGGGAGGCCCTAAGGAATGAGCAGTTCTTC
CDR3: CASSPREALRNEQFF
size: .
D: TRBD2
J: TRBJ2-1
length: 15
V: TRBV7-8

DNA: TGTGCCAGTTTATACGGGACAGGGGGGTATGAGCAGTTCTTC
CDR3: CASLYGTGGYEQFF
size: many
D: TRBD1
J: TRBJ2-1
length: 14
V: TRBV28

DNA: TGCAGCGTAAGTGTTCCGGGCCTCGGGCCGTACTACGAGCAGTACTTC
CDR3: CSVSVPGLGPYYEQYF
size: few
D: .
J: TRBJ2-7
length: 16
V: TRBV29-1

DNA: TGTGCCAGCAGATCGGGACAGGGGTACGAGCAGTACTTC
CDR3: CASRSGQGYEQYF
size: .
D: TRBD1
J: TRBJ2-7
length: 13
V: TRBV7-9

DNA: TGTGCCAGCAGCTTAGGTTCAGGGAACAATCAGCCCCAGCATTTT
CDR3: CASSLGSGNNQPQHF
size: many
D: .
J: TRBJ1-5
length: 15
V: TRBV7-6

DNA: TGTGCCTGGTCGTCACTAGCGGGGGACGGAGAGACCCAGTACTTC
CDR3: CAWSSLAGDGETQYF
size: .
D: TRBD2
J: TRBJ2-5
length: 15
V: TRBV30

DNA: TGTGCCAGCAGCTTTAAGGGGCGGGAGACCGGGGAGCTGTTTTTT
CDR3: CASSFKGRETGELFF
size: many
D: TRBD2
J: TRBJ2-2
length: 15
V: TRBV7-2